This T cell receptor beta chain came from a study of shared clonotypes between healthy human individuals. Overall study context: Contributing individuals were two females and three males aged 18 to 49. General study points: Naive CD4 clonotypes were shared across a handful of donors at 5% to 6%. Although depth was large, rarefaction showed that sequencing of the sorted subsets was incomplete.

On this clone itself: Its antigen remains unidentified.

Using roughly 200 ng DNA, 30,000 to 35,000 T cell genomes, the sorted-subset replicate PCRs were run. Here immunoSEQ multiplex PCR was the method, and the copy in TCRdb shows in-frame clones only, minus some. The table has about 2.1 million clones, around 93% seen once. The V gene end was trimmed by 6 bases and the J gene end by 3 bases; junction bases not matched to a gene: 17. Germline V gene sequence: CDR1 SNHLY, CDR2 FYNNEI. The CDR3 extends over 18 amino acids. The naive CD8 subset, CD45RO-negative cells positively selected for CCR7, excluded terminally differentiated effector memory CD45RA+ cells.

The chain joins TRBV2 to TRBJ2-1; 7 bases are shared with TRBD2. What was sequenced was naive CD8+ T cells from PBMCs. The clonotype was recovered from a man between 18 and 35 years old in good health. Some clones in this sample may be carry-over from other donors' samples. Here the CDR3 reads CASSGLRARRELYNEQFF. As DNA, the CDR3 is TGTGCCAGCAGCGGTCTACGGGCGAGGCGGGAGCTCTACAATGAGCAGTTCTTC.